The present T cell receptor beta chain was sequenced within a study of shared clonotypes between healthy human individuals. General study results and limits: An effect of sequencing depth on clonotype sharing among donors was expected.

Naivety among CD8 cells was defined by CD45RO negativity and positive CCR7 selection, thereby excluding terminally differentiated effector memory CD45RA+ cells. Caucasian adults residing in Nashville, Tennessee made up all the donors. V gave up 1 base and J gave up 0 bases, with 16 bases separating them. This CDR3 region has 18 residues. Looked up from germline, CDR1 is SGHTA and CDR2 is FQGTGA. Sequencing was performed with immunoSEQ multiplex PCR; in TCRdb, only in-frame clones are kept and a portion is missing. There are under 1 million clones in the sample; more than 85% occur only once, and around 24% lies in the top ten. Concerning this clone itself: Its antigen is as yet unknown.

The chain carries TRBV7-3 and TRBJ2-1; D gene unclear. This receptor was identified in a man aged 25 to 40 in good health. What was sequenced was naive CD8+ T cells sorted from blood. CDR3 protein: CASSLNPLSSSSYNEQFF. CDR3 nucleotide sequence: TGTGCCAGCAGCTTAAATCCCTTGTCTTCGAGCTCCTACAATGAGCAGTTCTTC. The whole variable domain, filled in from reference TRBV7-3 and TRBJ2-1, reads GAGVSQTPSNKVTEKGKYVELRCDPISGHTALYWYRQSLGQGPEFLIYFQGTGAADDSGLPNDRFFAVRPEGSVSTLKIQRTERGDSAVYLCASSLNPLSSSSYNEQFFGPGTRLTVL.